One and the same sample provided the 29 T cell receptor beta chains below, sequenced in a study of Graves' ophthalmopathy and Graves' hyperthyroidism. The authors amplified TCR beta CDR3 regions, and they did so from RNA transcripts for repertoire sequencing. HTBI primers served in a first-round RT-PCR, which a second-round multiplex PCR followed. TCRdb reprocessed the multiplex PCR reads via MiXCR and lists one record per CDR3 protein. In the table there are 400,000 to 500,000 distinct CDR3 sequences, roughly 21% of which are singletons. Sequences were obtained from peripheral blood. The receptors were gathered from a woman aged 18-30 years with stable Graves' hyperthyroidism.

This clonotype was seen at least ten times. The chain is built from TRBV6-2 or TRBV6-3 and TRBJ2-7; TRBD1 matches at 11 bases. The CDR3 runs to 16 residues. V lost 0 bases, J lost 5 bases, and 6 bases stayed unmatched. Germline loops: CDR1 MNHEY, CDR2 SVGEGT. Here the CDR3 reads CASSYSRDRGWHEQYF. The CDR3 DNA follows: TGTGCCAGCAGTTACTCACGGGACAGGGGGTGGCACGAGCAGTACTTC.

This clonotype was detected ten times or more. The chain carries TRBV11-2 and TRBJ2-4, with a weak D call TRBD1 (6 bases). V lost 1 base to trimming and J lost 7 bases, with 11 bases between them. Germline values: CDR1 SGHAT, CDR2 FQNNGV. The CDR3 has 14 residues. Here the CDR3 DNA reads TGTGCCAGCAGCTTAGGGTCAGGGGTGAACATTCAGTACTTC. It encodes CASSLGSGVNIQYF.

Many counts were recorded for this clonotype. The V gene is TRBV29-1, the J gene TRBJ1-1; the D gene is possibly TRBD1 (6 bases). There are 13 residues in the CDR3. Trimming left V 7 bases short and J 0 bases short, with 12 bases between. CDR1 is SQVTM and CDR2 is ANQGSEA in the germline V gene. The CDR3 region has the DNA TGCAGCGCTCAACAGGGCATGAACACTGAAGCTTTCTTT. Its translation is CSAQQGMNTEAFF.

The chain uses TRBV6-5 and TRBJ2-5; the match to TRBD2 covers 13 bases. The CDR3 has 17 amino acids. From germline, CDR1 is MNHEY and CDR2 SVGAGI. The trim removed 6 bases at V and 2 bases at J, leaving 9 bases unmatched. The CDR3: CASRSTGLAGEQETQYF. The DNA of the CDR3 is TGTGCCAGCAGATCTACTGGACTAGCGGGGGAACAAGAGACCCAGTACTTC.

CDR3 amino acids: CSVARRLAGPDTQYF. The DNA for the CDR3 is TGCAGCGTTGCACGTAGACTAGCGGGACCAGATACGCAGTATTTT. V usage is TRBV29-1 and J usage is TRBJ2-3; 11 nucleotides match TRBD2. This CDR3 comprises 15 residues. J lost 4 bases, V lost 4 bases, and 7 bases had no gene match. Germline lookup yields CDR1 SQVTM and CDR2 ANQGSEA.

This clonotype occurred many times. This chain joins TRBV20-1 and TRBJ2-7; 11 positions match TRBD1. The trim removed 3 bases at V and 7 bases at J, leaving 5 bases unmatched. This CDR3 contains 13 residues. CDR1 and CDR2 (germline): DFQATT, SNEGSKA (reference sequence). The CDR3 loop is CSASGQGAREQYF. Here the CDR3 DNA reads TGCAGTGCTAGTGGACAGGGGGCAAGAGAGCAGTACTTC.

This clonotype was counted ten times or more. The chain combines TRBV20-1 with TRBJ1-2, with 7 bases that match TRBD1. Germline CDR1 DFQATT, CDR2 SNEGSKA (reference sequence). CDR3 length equals 14 residues. With 0 bases clipped from V and 1 base from J, the junction kept 2 bases outside the gene matches. Written as DNA, the CDR3 is TGCAGTGCTAGAGAGGGGACAGTTAACTATGGCTACACCTTC. This encodes CSAREGTVNYGYTF.

The sample holds many counts of this clonotype. The chain recombines TRBV6-5 with TRBJ1-1; D unresolved. CDR3 size: 11 residues. Germline V gene lookup returns CDR1 MNHEY and CDR2 SVGAGI. V shed 8 bases and J shed 7 bases, with 11 bases lying between them. Here the CDR3 DNA reads TGTGCCAGCCTTGGACGGATTGAAGCTTTCTTT. It encodes CASLGRIEAFF.

V and J are TRBV6-1 and TRBJ2-5; D might be TRBD1 or TRBD2, each matching 5 bases. The CDR3 length is 14 residues. Germline values: CDR1 MNHNS, CDR2 SASEGT. The V end was cut by 5 bases, the J end by 5 bases, with 15 bases between. The CDR3 protein is CASSRGAVRETQYF. DNA for the CDR3: TGTGCCAGCAGTCGAGGGGCAGTTAGGGAGACCCAGTACTTC.

This clonotype was observed many times. The genes are TRBV2 and TRBJ2-7, with TRBD2 matching 7 bases. This CDR3 comprises 15 residues. The germline V gene has CDR1 SNHLY and CDR2 FYNNEI. The ends lost 6 bases at V and 5 bases at J; junction bases unmatched: 13. The CDR3 loop is CASRETTSARDEQYF. As DNA, the CDR3 is TGTGCCAGCAGAGAGACCACTAGCGCTCGGGACGAGCAGTACTTC.

The chain carries TRBV5-1 and TRBJ1-2; D call uncertain. V lost 0 bases, J lost 4 bases, and 10 bases lay in between. Germline V gene lookup returns CDR1 SGHRS and CDR2 YFSETQ. The CDR3 has 14 residues. The CDR3 loop is CASSLAPASYGYTF. The CDR3 DNA follows: TGCGCCAGCAGCTTGGCCCCAGCCAGCTATGGCTACACCTTC.

This clonotype has at least ten counts. This chain uses TRBV6-1 with TRBJ1-5, with 9 positions matching TRBD1. CDR3 length equals 16 residues. Germline trimming cut 5 bases from V and 3 bases from J; bases unmatched to any gene: 8. The germline gives CDR1 MNHNS, CDR2 SASEGT. CDR3 loop: CASSQPGQGLNQPQHF. In DNA, the CDR3 is TGTGCCAGCAGTCAACCGGGACAGGGTCTCAATCAGCCCCAGCATTTT.

This clonotype has at least ten counts. The chain combines TRBV28 with TRBJ1-2, with D tentatively TRBD1 (5 bases). V was shortened by 3 bases and J by 4 bases, with 9 bases between the two germline ends. Per germline, CDR1 MDHEN and CDR2 SYDVKM. This CDR3 region has 13 residues. This chain's CDR3 is CASSLVGGYGYTF. The CDR3 DNA sequence: TGTGCCAGCAGTTTGGTGGGGGGCTATGGCTACACCTTC.

The chain links TRBV15 to TRBJ1-1; D is possibly TRBD1 (5 bases). With 7 bases removed from V and 7 bases from J, the gap between germline ends came to 16 bases. CDR1 is LNHNV and CDR2 is YYDKDF in the germline V gene (reference sequence). The CDR3 length is 13 residues. CDR3 amino acids: CATMSQGEDEAFF. CDR3 nucleotides: TGTGCCACCATGAGTCAAGGGGAAGATGAAGCTTTCTTT.

V and J are TRBV11-1 and TRBJ2-6, with TRBD1 matching over 10 bases. Trimming took 1 base from V and 4 from J; bases not matched to a gene: 10. Per germline, CDR1 SGHAT and CDR2 FQDESV (reference sequence). The CDR3 is made up of 19 amino acids. The CDR3 nucleotides read TGTGCCAGCAGCTTAGGTGTTTTCGGGACAGGGGACGGGGCCAACGTCCTGACTTTC. It encodes CASSLGVFGTGDGANVLTF.

In its sample, this clonotype was seen many times. This chain links TRBV20-1 with TRBJ2-7; D possibly matches TRBD1 or TRBD2 (6 bases each). Germline V gene data show CDR1 as DFQATT and CDR2 as SNEGSKA (reference sequence). The V end was cut by 5 bases, the J end by 3 bases, with 20 bases between. The CDR3 is 15 amino acids. This CDR3 reads CSAGGPQGIVYEQYF. DNA of the CDR3: TGCAGTGCTGGGGGGCCACAGGGAATAGTCTACGAGCAGTACTTC.

The sample holds many counts of this clonotype. This chain uses TRBV7-8 with TRBJ2-7, with 14 bases that match TRBD2. Germline values: CDR1 SGHVS, CDR2 FQNEAQ. The CDR3 runs to 18 residues. The J segment lost 3 bases and the V segment lost 1 base, leaving 8 bases of the junction unmatched. CDR3 sequence reads: CASSLGTGTSGSHYEQYF. In DNA, the CDR3 is TGTGCCAGCAGCTTAGGTACCGGGACTAGCGGGAGTCACTACGAGCAGTACTTC.

This clonotype was counted at least ten times. The chain recombines TRBV6-5 with TRBJ1-2; unclear D gene. The CDR3 extends over 13 amino acids. V was cut by 6 bases and J by 4 bases, with 12 bases left in between. In germline, CDR1 is MNHEY, CDR2 SVGAGI. As DNA, the CDR3 is TGTGCCAGCAGCCAGGACGGAATCTATGGCTACACCTTC. The encoded protein is CASSQDGIYGYTF.

In this sample, this clonotype turned up many times. This chain uses TRBV7-2 with TRBJ2-7; 12 nucleotides agree with TRBD2. Germline V gene lookup returns CDR1 SGHTA and CDR2 FQGNSA. After removal of 5 bases from V and 7 bases from J, the junction contained 9 bases not matched to a gene. There are 15 residues in the CDR3. CDR3 DNA sequence: TGTGCCAGCAGCCCGTCTAGCGGGAGGGCGCGGGAGCAGTACTTC. Translation: CASSPSSGRAREQYF. The variable domain in full, completed from reference TRBV7-2 and TRBJ2-7, reads GAGVSQSPSNKVTEKGKDVELRCDPISGHTALYWYRQSLGQGLEFLIYFQGNSAPDKSGLPSDRFSAERTGGSVSTLTIQRTQQEDSAVYLCASSPSSGRAREQYFGPGTRLTVT.

As for this clonotype: Sequence at one end of the junction differs from germline and may be a read error. In DNA, the CDR3 is TGCAGTGTCGTACGAGATACTCAGTATTTT. This codes for CSVVRDTQYF. The genes are TRBV20-1 and TRBJ2-3; no definite D call. The CDR3 sequence is 10 residues long. Germline CDR1 and CDR2: DFQATT and SNEGSKA (reference sequence).

In this sample, this clonotype turned up many times. For the CDR3, the DNA is TGTGCCAGCAGAAGTGGGCTAGCAAGGCTCGAGACCCAGTACTTC. Translation: CASRSGLARLETQYF. The J gene is TRBJ2-5, the V gene TRBV6-1; D might be TRBD2 (5 bases). This CDR3 is 15 amino acids long. Germline CDR1 reads MNHNS; CDR2 reads SASEGT. V lost 6 bases and J lost 5, with 19 bases in between.

This clonotype was observed many times. The chain couples TRBV9 to TRBJ2-7; D remains unclear. This CDR3 is built from 15 residues. The germline V gene encodes CDR1 SGDLS and CDR2 YYNGEE. Trimming left V 0 bases short and J 3 bases short, with 13 bases between. The CDR3 DNA reads as TGTGCCAGCAGCGTAGGCGAACAGTCTTTCTACGAGCAGTACTTC. Protein product: CASSVGEQSFYEQYF.

This clonotype was recorded many times. The rearrangement uses TRBV12-3 or TRBV12-4 and TRBJ2-5, with 9 positions matching TRBD1. CDR3 length equals 16 residues. V dropped 4 bases and J dropped 2; count of bases not matched to a gene: 8. The CDR3 spells CASSSQDRGLQETQYF. Here the CDR3 DNA reads TGTGCCAGCAGTTCCCAGGACAGGGGACTTCAAGAGACCCAGTACTTC.

The genes are TRBV7-8 and TRBJ2-5, with 8 bases that match TRBD1. Germline V gene data show CDR1 as SGHVS and CDR2 as FQNEAQ. The CDR3 runs to 16 residues. J was trimmed by 5 bases and V by 0 bases; bases with no gene match: 8. DNA for the CDR3: TGTGCCAGCAGCTTAGCCCCTGGACAGGGCCGGGAGACCCAGTACTTC. It translates to CASSLAPGQGRETQYF.

Many counts were recorded for this clonotype. The chain employs TRBV27 and TRBJ2-7; 8 nucleotides agree with TRBD2. V gave up 0 bases and J gave up 2 bases; unmatched junction bases: 6. The CDR3 length is 16 residues. Germline CDR1 MNHEY, CDR2 SMNVEV (reference sequence). The CDR3 reads CASSLSWAGGAYEQYF. In DNA form, the CDR3 reads TGTGCCAGCAGTTTATCGTGGGCGGGGGGCGCCTACGAGCAGTACTTC.

J is TRBJ1-1 and V is TRBV25-1; TRBD1 might be the D (5 bases). CDR1 is MGHDK, CDR2 SYGVNS, per germline. This CDR3 comprises 13 residues. The V and J ends lost 4 bases and 4 bases respectively, with 10 bases between them. CDR3 nucleotides: TGTGCCAGCAGTGCCCCAGGGAGCACTGAAGCTTTCTTT. Translating it yields CASSAPGSTEAFF.

For this clonotype: This may arise from a read error, as a much more abundant clone is one base away. The chain couples TRBV7-8 to TRBJ2-5, with TRBD2 as a possible D gene (5 bases). V was trimmed by 5 bases and J by 5 bases, leaving 15 bases between them. Germline lookup yields CDR1 SGHVS and CDR2 FQNEAQ. The CDR3 has 14 residues. CDR3 protein: CASSPPGKEETQYF. The DNA for the CDR3 is TGTGCCAGCAGCCCACCCGGGAAGGAGGAGACCCAGTACTTC.

The rearrangement links TRBV7-2 to TRBJ2-7; D remains unclear. Germline lookup yields CDR1 SGHTA and CDR2 FQGNSA. The CDR3 covers 14 residues. V lost 10 bases and J lost 0, with 16 bases in between. Here the CDR3 DNA reads TGTGCCACCTCAATGCAGCCGAGCTCCTACGAGCAGTACTTC. Translated: CATSMQPSSYEQYF.

Ten or more counts support this clonotype. The V and J genes are TRBV27 and TRBJ2-5; 14 bases map to TRBD2. Unmatched junction bases numbered 2, after V lost 1 base and J lost 4 bases. CDR1 is MNHEY, CDR2 SMNVEV, per germline (reference sequence). The CDR3 covers 16 residues. As DNA, the CDR3 is TGTGCCAGCAGTTTATGGACTAGCGGGGGGATAGAGACCCAGTACTTC. Translating it yields CASSLWTSGGIETQYF.